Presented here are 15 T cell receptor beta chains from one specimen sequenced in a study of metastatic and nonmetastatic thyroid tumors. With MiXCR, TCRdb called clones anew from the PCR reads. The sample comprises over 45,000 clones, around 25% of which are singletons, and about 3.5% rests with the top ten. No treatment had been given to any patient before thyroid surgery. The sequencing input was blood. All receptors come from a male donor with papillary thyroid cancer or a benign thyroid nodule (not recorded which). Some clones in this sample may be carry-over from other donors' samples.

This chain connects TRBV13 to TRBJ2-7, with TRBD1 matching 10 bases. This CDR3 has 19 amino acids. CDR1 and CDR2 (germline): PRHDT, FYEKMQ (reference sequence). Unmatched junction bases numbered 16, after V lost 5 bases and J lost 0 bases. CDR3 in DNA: TGTGCCAGCAGCCGCTGGGACAGGGGTCTACTTCGGGGCTCCTACGAGCAGTACTTC. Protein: CASSRWDRGLLRGSYEQYF. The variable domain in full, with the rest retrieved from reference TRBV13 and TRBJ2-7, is AAGVIQSPRHLIKEKRETATLKCYPIPRHDTVYWYQQGPGQDPQFLISFYEKMQSDKGSIPDRFSAQQFSDYHSELNMSSLELGDSALYFCASSRWDRGLLRGSYEQYFGPGTRLTVT.

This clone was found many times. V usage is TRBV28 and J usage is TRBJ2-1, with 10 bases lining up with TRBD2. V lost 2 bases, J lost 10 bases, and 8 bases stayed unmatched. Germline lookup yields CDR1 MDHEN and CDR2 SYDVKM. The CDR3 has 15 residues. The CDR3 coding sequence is TGTGCCAGCAGTTTAGGAGCGGGAGGGCCGCGGGAGCAGTTCTTC. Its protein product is CASSLGAGGPREQFF.

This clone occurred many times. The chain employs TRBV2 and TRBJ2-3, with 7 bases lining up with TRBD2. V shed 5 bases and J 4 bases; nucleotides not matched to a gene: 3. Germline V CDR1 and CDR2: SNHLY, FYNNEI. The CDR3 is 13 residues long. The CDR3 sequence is CASSREAADTQYF. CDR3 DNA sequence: TGTGCCAGCAGTCGGGAGGCTGCAGATACGCAGTATTTT.

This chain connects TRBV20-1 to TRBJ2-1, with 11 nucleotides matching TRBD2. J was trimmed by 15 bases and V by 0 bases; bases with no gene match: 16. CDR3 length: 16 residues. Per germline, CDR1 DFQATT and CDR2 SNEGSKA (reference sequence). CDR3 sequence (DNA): TGCAGTGCTAGAGATCAGGAGGCGGCACTAGCGGGAGTGGTGTTCTTC. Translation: CSARDQEAALAGVVFF.

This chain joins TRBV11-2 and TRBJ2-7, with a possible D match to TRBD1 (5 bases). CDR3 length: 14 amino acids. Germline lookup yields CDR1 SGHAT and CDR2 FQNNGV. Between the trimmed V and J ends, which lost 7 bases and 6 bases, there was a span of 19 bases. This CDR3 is CASIQGRASSEQYF. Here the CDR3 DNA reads TGTGCCAGCATCCAGGGCCGGGCTAGTTCCGAGCAGTACTTC.

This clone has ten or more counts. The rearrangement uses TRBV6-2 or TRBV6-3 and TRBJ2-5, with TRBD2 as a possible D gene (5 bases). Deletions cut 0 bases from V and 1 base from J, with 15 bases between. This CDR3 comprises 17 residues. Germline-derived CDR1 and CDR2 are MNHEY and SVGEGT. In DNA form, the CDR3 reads TGTGCCAGCAGTTACTCGAGCAGCGGTACGGCCCAAGAGACCCAGTACTTC. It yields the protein CASSYSSSGTAQETQYF.

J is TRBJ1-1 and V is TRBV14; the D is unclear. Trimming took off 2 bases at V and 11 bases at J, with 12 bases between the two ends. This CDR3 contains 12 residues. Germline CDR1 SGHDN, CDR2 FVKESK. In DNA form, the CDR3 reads TGTGCCAGCAGCCAATCCACCGCGAGGGCTTTCTTT. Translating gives CASSQSTARAFF.

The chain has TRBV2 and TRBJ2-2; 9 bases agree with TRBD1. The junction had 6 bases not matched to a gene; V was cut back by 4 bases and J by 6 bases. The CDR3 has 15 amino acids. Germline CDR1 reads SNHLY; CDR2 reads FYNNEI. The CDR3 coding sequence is TGTGCCAGCAGTGGATTACAGGGGGCCGCCGGGGAGCTGTTTTTT. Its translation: CASSGLQGAAGELFF.

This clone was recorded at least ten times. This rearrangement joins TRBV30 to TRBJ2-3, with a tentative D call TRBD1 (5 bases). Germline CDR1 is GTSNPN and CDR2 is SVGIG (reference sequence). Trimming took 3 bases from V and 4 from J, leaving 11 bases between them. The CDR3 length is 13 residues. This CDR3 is CAWSIKGPDTQYF. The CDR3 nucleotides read TGTGCCTGGAGCATAAAGGGGCCAGATACGCAGTATTTT. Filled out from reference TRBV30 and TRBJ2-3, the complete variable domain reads SQTIHQWPATLVQPVGSPLSLECTVEGTSNPNLYWYRQAAGRGLQLLFYSVGIGQISSEVPQNLSASRPQDRQFILSSKKLLLSDSGFYLCAWSIKGPDTQYFGPGTRLTVL.

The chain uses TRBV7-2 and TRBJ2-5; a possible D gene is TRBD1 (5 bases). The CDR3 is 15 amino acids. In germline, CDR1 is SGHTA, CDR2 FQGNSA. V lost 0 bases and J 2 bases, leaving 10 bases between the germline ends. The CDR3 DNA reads TGTGCCAGCAGCTTAGCCAGGGTGGAGCAAGAGACCCAGTACTTC. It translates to CASSLARVEQETQYF.

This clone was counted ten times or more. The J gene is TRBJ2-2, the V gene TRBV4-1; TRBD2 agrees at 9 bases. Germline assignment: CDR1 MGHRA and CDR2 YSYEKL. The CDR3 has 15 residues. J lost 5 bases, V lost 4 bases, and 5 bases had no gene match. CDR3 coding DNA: TGCGCCAGCAGCCCAGCGGGAGGAAGGACCGGGGAGCTGTTTTTT. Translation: CASSPAGGRTGELFF.

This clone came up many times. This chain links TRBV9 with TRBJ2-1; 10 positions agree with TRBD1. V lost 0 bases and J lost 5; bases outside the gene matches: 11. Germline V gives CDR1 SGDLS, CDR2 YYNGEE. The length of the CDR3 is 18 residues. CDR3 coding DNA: TGTGCCAGCAGCGTAGGACAGGGGGCTAGCGGAAGAAACAATGAGCAGTTCTTC. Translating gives CASSVGQGASGRNNEQFF.

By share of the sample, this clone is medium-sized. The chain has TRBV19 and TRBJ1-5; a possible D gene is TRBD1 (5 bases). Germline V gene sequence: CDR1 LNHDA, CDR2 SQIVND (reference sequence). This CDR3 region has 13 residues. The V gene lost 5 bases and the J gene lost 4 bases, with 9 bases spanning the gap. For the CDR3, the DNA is TGTGCCAGTAGTGAACAGGCTAATCAGCCCCAGCATTTT. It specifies CASSEQANQPQHF.

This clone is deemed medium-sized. CDR3 DNA: TGTGCCTGGAGTCTTGCCGGGGGGATGGGTTCACCCCTCCACTTT. This encodes CAWSLAGGMGSPLHF. The V and J genes are TRBV30 and TRBJ1-6, with D possibly TRBD1 on 5 matching bases. The V end was cut by 2 bases, the J end by 9 bases, with 17 bases between. This CDR3 is 15 amino acids long. CDR1 and CDR2 (germline): GTSNPN, SVGIG (reference sequence).

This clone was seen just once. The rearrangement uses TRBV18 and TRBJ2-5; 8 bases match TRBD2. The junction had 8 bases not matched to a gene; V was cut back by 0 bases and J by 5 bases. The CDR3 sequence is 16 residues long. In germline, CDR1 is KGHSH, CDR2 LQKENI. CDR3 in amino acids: CASSPPSGTRGETQYF. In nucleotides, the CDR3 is TGTGCCAGCTCACCACCTAGCGGGACCCGGGGGGAGACCCAGTACTTC.